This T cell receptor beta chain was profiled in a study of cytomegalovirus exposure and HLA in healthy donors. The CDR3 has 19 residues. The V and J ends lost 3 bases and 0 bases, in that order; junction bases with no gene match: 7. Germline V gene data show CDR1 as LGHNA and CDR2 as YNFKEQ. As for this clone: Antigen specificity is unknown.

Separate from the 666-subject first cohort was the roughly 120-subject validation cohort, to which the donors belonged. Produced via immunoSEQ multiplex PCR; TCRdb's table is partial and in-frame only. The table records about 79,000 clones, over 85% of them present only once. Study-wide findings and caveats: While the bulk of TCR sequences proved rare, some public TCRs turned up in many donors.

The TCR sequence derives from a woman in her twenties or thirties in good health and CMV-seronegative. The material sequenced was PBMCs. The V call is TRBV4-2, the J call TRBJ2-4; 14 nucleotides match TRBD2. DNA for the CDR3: TGTGCCAGCAGCCACTATGGGACTAGCGGGGGTCTAGCCAAAAACATTCAGTACTTC. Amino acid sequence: CASSHYGTSGGLAKNIQYF.